This passage covers 30 T cell receptor beta chains from one sample sequenced in a study of cytomegalovirus exposure and HLA in healthy donors. With 60 Vbeta and 13 Jbeta primers, the PCR was carried out. Some clones are missing from TCRdb's copy, which holds only in-frame ones; the method was immunoSEQ multiplex PCR. The repertoire includes under 150,000 clones, 70% to 85% of them detected once, and 2% to 3% sits in the top ten. Sequenced input: PBMCs. The receptors shown here come from a woman younger than 30 in good health and CMV-seronegative.

Of note for this clone: Other DNA sequences from this sample encode an identical CDR3 as well. The chain is built from TRBV29-1 and TRBJ1-5; D gene ambiguous. The CDR3 is 11 amino acids. Per germline, CDR1 SQVTM and CDR2 ANQGSEA. Trimming left V 4 bases short and J 6 bases short, with 7 bases between. CDR3 residues: CSVGEGQPQHF. The CDR3 DNA reads as TGCAGCGTTGGGGAGGGTCAGCCCCAGCATTTT.

The chain recombines TRBV7-9 with TRBJ1-1, with a weak D call TRBD1 (6 bases). The CDR3 is made up of 15 amino acids. V dropped 5 bases and J dropped 4 bases, with 17 bases sitting between them. In germline, CDR1 is SEHNR, CDR2 FQNEAQ (reference sequence). For the CDR3, the DNA is TGTGCCAGCAGCCGCCTGACAGGTGATGGCACTGAAGCTTTCTTT. This codes for CASSRLTGDGTEAFF. Complete variable domain (other parts from reference TRBV7-9 and TRBJ1-1): DTGVSQNPRHKITKRGQNVTFRCDPISEHNRLYWYRQTLGQGPEFLTYFQNEAQLEKSRLLSDRFSAERPKGSFSTLEIQRTEQGDSAMYLCASSRLTGDGTEAFFGQGTRLTVV.

This clone was counted a single time. The CDR3 bases are TGTGCCAGCAGGGCACTAGCGGGAGCAAGAAATGAGCAGTTCTTC. It yields the protein CASRALAGARNEQFF. This chain joins TRBV6-1 and TRBJ2-1, with 11 positions matching TRBD2. The CDR3 extends over 15 amino acids. Germline loops: CDR1 MNHNS, CDR2 SASEGT. The ends lost 6 bases at V and 7 bases at J; junction bases unmatched: 8.

The V call is TRBV11-2, the J call TRBJ2-7; TRBD1 might be the D (5 bases). V was trimmed by 0 bases and J by 3 bases, leaving 9 bases between them. This CDR3 is built from 14 residues. The V gene's germline CDR1 is SGHAT and CDR2 FQNNGV. CDR3 in amino acids: CASSLDIRGYEQYF. In DNA form, the CDR3 reads TGTGCCAGCAGCTTAGATATAAGGGGCTACGAGCAGTACTTC.

This chain uses TRBV27 with TRBJ2-7; 8 bases match TRBD2. The CDR3 is 18 residues long. Germline V lookup: CDR1 MNHEY, CDR2 SMNVEV (reference sequence). The V and J ends lost 5 bases and 3 bases, in that order; junction bases with no gene match: 18. The CDR3 DNA is TGTGCCAGCAGTCCCCTTATGATAGCGGGATTACTCAGCTACGAGCAGTACTTC. Protein: CASSPLMIAGLLSYEQYF.

This clone was recorded once. The rearrangement uses TRBV7-6 and TRBJ2-1; 13 bases are a match to TRBD2. This CDR3 comprises 15 residues. V lost 5 bases to trimming and J lost 9 bases; unmatched junction nucleotides: 7. Germline values: CDR1 SGHVS, CDR2 FNYEAQ. In DNA, the CDR3 is TGTGCCAGCAGCGCCGCGGGACTAGCGGGAACTGAGCAGTTCTTC. Translating gives CASSAAGLAGTEQFF.

The chain carries TRBV18 and TRBJ1-2; 9 bases match TRBD1. The J segment lost 8 bases and the V segment lost 2 bases, leaving 3 bases of the junction unmatched. The CDR3 covers 13 residues. CDR1 and CDR2 (germline): KGHSH, LQKENI. The CDR3 bases are TGTGCCAGCTCACCAACAGGGGGCGACGGCTACACCTTC. Translating it yields CASSPTGGDGYTF.

This clone was recorded only once. The chain couples TRBV2 to TRBJ1-1; 8 bases match TRBD1. The trim removed 9 bases at V and 5 bases at J, leaving 8 bases unmatched. The length of the CDR3 is 13 residues. CDR1 SNHLY and CDR2 FYNNEI come from the germline V gene. CDR3 in DNA: TGTGCCAGGAGAGGACAGGGTGGTACTGAAGCTTTCTTT. It specifies CARRGQGGTEAFF.

The chain combines TRBV18 with TRBJ1-1; D is perhaps TRBD1 (5 bases). From germline, CDR1 is KGHSH and CDR2 LQKENI. The CDR3 runs 16 residues. Trimming stripped 3 bases from V and 5 bases from J, with 19 bases between. The CDR3 DNA reads TGTGCCAGCTCACCCAGGGAGACGCATGGGGGGACTGAAGCTTTCTTT. It is translated as CASSPRETHGGTEAFF.

The chain employs TRBV5-4 and TRBJ2-3; 7 nucleotides agree with TRBD2. The germline V gene encodes CDR1 SGHNT and CDR2 YYREEE (reference sequence). With V trimmed by 1 base and J by 6 bases, 8 bases remained unmatched. The CDR3 extends over 15 amino acids. In nucleotides, the CDR3 is TGTGCCAGCAGCTTGAGCGGGGTGAGGCTTGATACGCAGTATTTT. Residues: CASSLSGVRLDTQYF.

The chain combines TRBV2 with TRBJ2-7; TRBD1 aligns across 9 bases. The germline V gene encodes CDR1 SNHLY and CDR2 FYNNEI. The V segment lost 3 bases and the J segment 3 bases; nucleotides outside the gene matches: 3. CDR3 length equals 14 residues. The CDR3 spells CASSDGTGLYEQYV. CDR3 DNA sequence: TGTGCCAGCAGTGATGGGACAGGGCTCTACGAGCAGTACGTC.

The V and J genes are TRBV7-2 and TRBJ1-1; TRBD1 matches at 8 bases. The CDR3 extends over 14 amino acids. The germline gives CDR1 SGHTA, CDR2 FQGNSA. The V segment lost 5 bases and the J segment 1 base; nucleotides outside the gene matches: 3. The CDR3 protein is CASSRGTGNTEAFF. The DNA for the CDR3 is TGTGCCAGCAGCCGCGGGACAGGGAACACTGAAGCTTTCTTT.

This clone appeared a single time. The chain carries TRBV19 and TRBJ2-6, with TRBD1 matching over 11 bases. CDR3 length: 17 residues. CDR1 is LNHDA and CDR2 is SQIVND in the germline V gene (reference sequence). Trimming cost V 5 bases and J 4 bases; bases outside gene matches: 7. This chain's CDR3 is CASSLGQGVTGANVLTF. For the CDR3, the DNA is TGTGCCAGTAGTTTGGGACAGGGGGTGACGGGGGCCAACGTCCTGACTTTC.

This chain links TRBV4-2 with TRBJ2-7; 7 bases map to TRBD2. Germline V gives CDR1 LGHNA, CDR2 YNFKEQ. The CDR3 totals 15 residues. The V and J ends lost 4 bases and 1 base, in that order; junction bases with no gene match: 7. CDR3 in amino acids: CASSPLSSGSYEQYF. The DNA of the CDR3 is TGTGCCAGCAGCCCCCTTTCTAGCGGATCCTACGAGCAGTACTTC.

This clone has only a few counts. The genes are TRBV4-3 and TRBJ2-1; 11 positions match TRBD1. Germline V gene sequence: CDR1 LGHNA, CDR2 YSLEER. The CDR3 is made up of 18 amino acids. J was trimmed by 5 bases and V by 2 bases; bases with no gene match: 11. The CDR3 spells CASSQWTPGTGGDNEQFF. The DNA for the CDR3 is TGCGCCAGCAGCCAATGGACCCCCGGGACAGGGGGGGACAATGAGCAGTTCTTC.

The chain links TRBV18 to TRBJ2-5; unclear D gene. This CDR3 comprises 13 residues. The germline V gene has CDR1 KGHSH and CDR2 LQKENI. Trimming stripped 2 bases from V and 5 bases from J, with 9 bases between. CDR3 sequence (DNA): TGTGCCAGCTCACCATCAGTGTTTGAGACCCAGTACTTC. It translates to CASSPSVFETQYF. The full variable domain, rest sourced from reference TRBV18 and TRBJ2-5, is NAGVMQNPRHLVRRRGQEARLRCSPMKGHSHVYWYRQLPEEGLKFMVYLQKENIIDESGMPKERFSAEFPKEGPSILRIQQVVRGDSAAYFCASSPSVFETQYFGPGTRLLVL.

V is TRBV5-4 and J is TRBJ1-2; TRBD1 matches 7 bases. Trimming took 0 bases from V and 4 from J; bases not matched to a gene: 9. Looked up from germline, CDR1 is SGHNT and CDR2 is YYREEE (reference sequence). The CDR3 loop spans 16 amino acids. The CDR3 loop is CASSLAGGKGSYGYTF. The CDR3 DNA sequence: TGTGCCAGCAGCTTGGCAGGGGGAAAGGGGTCCTATGGCTACACCTTC.

This clone was picked up a small number of times. The rearrangement uses TRBV5-4 and TRBJ1-4; TRBD1 agrees at 7 bases. This CDR3 is 16 amino acids long. Per the germline V gene, CDR1 is SGHNT and CDR2 is YYREEE (reference sequence). V lost 4 bases to trimming and J lost 7 bases; unmatched junction nucleotides: 13. The CDR3 bases are TGTGCCAGCAGCCCGGGACAGAGGATTGTTCTTGAAAAACTGTTTTTT. Its protein is CASSPGQRIVLEKLFF.

This sequence joins TRBV9 and TRBJ1-2; D uncertain. The CDR3 totals 15 residues. The germline V gene encodes CDR1 SGDLS and CDR2 YYNGEE. Between the trimmed V and J ends, which lost 3 bases and 7 bases, there was a span of 19 bases. The DNA for the CDR3 is TGTGCCAGCAGCGGAGGAGGTAGGCCGTCGGGTGGCTACACCTTC. Translation: CASSGGGRPSGGYTF.

The chain is built from TRBV7-2 and TRBJ1-2; 8 nucleotides line up with TRBD1. With V trimmed by 6 bases and J by 4 bases, 13 bases remained unmatched. Germline V CDR1 and CDR2: SGHTA, FQGNSA. There are 16 residues in the CDR3. This chain's CDR3 is CASSQSAGTGLYGYTF. The CDR3 bases are TGTGCCAGCAGTCAAAGTGCCGGGACAGGCCTCTATGGCTACACCTTC.

This chain uses TRBV11-2 with TRBJ1-1; possible D gene TRBD1, 5 bases. The V gene's germline CDR1 is SGHAT and CDR2 FQNNGV. The V end lost 3 bases, the J end lost 4 bases, and 15 bases lay between the germline ends. The CDR3 contains 15 residues. CDR3 bases: TGTGCCAGCAGCTTGAACCCCAGGCAGGGCACTGAAGCTTTCTTT. Translated, it gives CASSLNPRQGTEAFF.

This clone came up a few times. The chain uses TRBV4-1 and TRBJ2-3; D is perhaps TRBD2 (5 bases). V was shortened by 0 bases and J by 0 bases, with 19 bases between the two germline ends. Germline CDR1 is MGHRA and CDR2 is YSYEKL. The CDR3 extends over 19 amino acids. DNA of the CDR3: TGCGCCAGCAGCCAAGATGGGGAACGAGGGCCACTTAGCACAGATACGCAGTATTTT. Its protein is CASSQDGERGPLSTDTQYF.

Comments on this clone: An end of the junction does not agree with germline; a read error may underlie this. This rearrangement joins TRBV29-1 to TRBJ2-5; 10 bases are shared with TRBD2. The CDR3 contains 16 residues. The germline V gene has CDR1 SQVTM and CDR2 ANQGSEA. CDR3 protein: CSVEGLAAYLQETQYF. The DNA of the CDR3 is TGCAGCGTCGAAGGACTAGCGGCGTATTTACAAGAGACCCAGTACTTC.

The rearrangement uses TRBV12-5 and TRBJ1-1; D call uncertain. Deletions cut 1 base from V and 8 bases from J, with 8 bases between. The CDR3 length is 12 residues. Germline V lookup: CDR1 LGHNT, CDR2 FRNRAP. CDR3 sequence: CASGLETSEAFF. The CDR3 DNA follows: TGTGCTAGTGGTTTGGAGACATCGGAAGCTTTCTTT. The full variable domain, completed using reference TRBV12-5 and TRBJ1-1, is DARVTQTPRHKVTEMGQEVTMRCQPILGHNTVFWYRQTMMQGLELLAYFRNRAPLDDSGMPKDRFSAEMPDATLATLKIQPSEPRDSAVYFCASGLETSEAFFGQGTRLTVV.

The V and J genes are TRBV19 and TRBJ1-1; a weak D match, TRBD1 (5 bases). Germline V CDR1 and CDR2: LNHDA, SQIVND (reference sequence). Trimming took 5 bases from V and 0 from J, leaving 13 bases between them. The CDR3 contains 15 residues. The CDR3 nucleotides are TGTGCCAGTAGTTTAGGGGAGAACATGAACACTGAAGCTTTCTTT. The encoded protein is CASSLGENMNTEAFF.

V gene TRBV18 combines with J gene TRBJ2-1; 11 bases line up with TRBD2. V trimming: 4 bases; J trimming: 6 bases; junction bases outside the gene matches: 5. The CDR3 extends over 15 amino acids. Looked up from germline, CDR1 is KGHSH and CDR2 is LQKENI. CDR3 region: CASSLELAGVNEQFF. CDR3 sequence (DNA): TGTGCCAGCTCACTAGAACTAGCGGGAGTCAATGAGCAGTTCTTC.

This chain connects TRBV10-3 to TRBJ1-5; possibly TRBD1 for D (6 bases). The CDR3 is 15 amino acids. The ends were cut back, 2 bases at V and 4 bases at J, with 12 bases in the middle. Looked up from germline, CDR1 is ENHRY and CDR2 is SYGVKD. CDR3 in DNA: TGTGCCATCAGTGAGGGAACCACAGGGAATCAGCCCCAGCATTTT. Amino acid sequence: CAISEGTTGNQPQHF.

V usage is TRBV7-9 and J usage is TRBJ2-6, with no clear D. V lost 4 bases and J 0 bases, leaving 13 bases between the germline ends. CDR3 length: 17 amino acids. The germline V gene encodes CDR1 SEHNR and CDR2 FQNEAQ (reference sequence). The CDR3 is CASSSTYSSSGANVLTF. In DNA, the CDR3 is TGTGCCAGCAGCTCTACGTACAGCAGCTCTGGGGCCAACGTCCTGACTTTC.

The chain uses TRBV6-5 and TRBJ1-5; unclear D gene. This CDR3 region has 14 residues. The V and J ends lost 5 bases and 6 bases respectively, with 14 bases between them. Germline CDR1 and CDR2: MNHEY and SVGAGI. This chain's CDR3 is CASSRGKRGQPQHF. CDR3 nucleotides: TGTGCCAGCAGTCGAGGGAAAAGAGGTCAGCCCCAGCATTTT.

This clone was counted a few times. The chain combines TRBV5-4 with TRBJ2-1; unclear D gene. Trimming took off 3 bases at V and 7 bases at J, with 8 bases between the two ends. Germline loops: CDR1 SGHNT, CDR2 YYREEE (reference sequence). The CDR3 runs 12 residues. CDR3 in amino acids: CASSSVRNEQFF. The CDR3, as DNA: TGTGCCAGCAGCTCCGTGAGGAATGAGCAGTTCTTC.